These T cell receptor beta chains were read from a single sample in a study of patients and donors after allogeneic stem cell transplantation. Each CDR3 protein gets one entry after TCRdb re-called the RT-PCR reads with MiXCR. The sample shows about 150,000 distinct CDR3 sequences, 24% of them seen only once. The sample was blood, either unsorted or a sorted T cell fraction (not recorded which). These receptors originate from a human donor who was either an allogeneic HSCT recipient or a stem cell or donor lymphocyte infusion donor (not recorded which). It is not recorded whose cells these are; they may come from a transplant donor. Each CDR3 is given with its conserved first and last residue. A D gene is named only where the DNA matches it firmly. Clone size is shown for a subset of rows, as once, few, many or a class of expanded clone.

TRBV12-3/TRBV12-4	TRBJ1-1	.	few	TGTGCCAGCAGTTTAACGGGGTTCACTGAAGCTTTCTTT	CASSLTGFTEAFF
TRBV5-1	TRBJ2-3	.	few	TGCGCCAGCAGGGATTTGACTTGGATACGCACAGATACGCAGTATTTT	CASRDLTWIRTDTQYF
TRBV12-3/TRBV12-4	TRBJ1-2	.	many	TGTGCCAGCAGTTTAACAGTAAACTATGGCTACACCTTC	CASSLTVNYGYTF
TRBV27	TRBJ1-5	.	many	TGTGCCAGCGGCAGGGCTTATAGCAATCAGCCCCAGCATTTT	CASGRAYSNQPQHF
TRBV20-1	TRBJ1-1	TRBD1	.	TGCAGTGCTGCGGGACAGGGGCTTATGAACACTGAAGCTTTCTTT	CSAAGQGLMNTEAFF
TRBV24-1	TRBJ2-2	.	few	TGTGCCACCAGTGACCCCGATAACACCGGGGAGCTGTTTTTT	CATSDPDNTGELFF
TRBV10-3	TRBJ1-1	.	.	TGTGCCATCAGCGACATCACTGAAGCTTTCTTT	CAISDITEAFF
TRBV12-3/TRBV12-4	TRBJ2-1	.	.	TGTGCCAGCAGTAGACCCTACAATGAGCAGTTCTTC	CASSRPYNEQFF
TRBV2	TRBJ1-3	.	.	TGTGCCAGCAGTTTCGCATCTGAGGGCTCTGGAAACACCATATATTTT	CASSFASEGSGNTIYF
TRBV10-3	TRBJ2-3	.	few	TGTGCCATCGGGGCTAGTGGCACAGATACGCAGTATTTT	CAIGASGTDTQYF
TRBV5-1	TRBJ2-5	.	few	TGCGCCAGCAGCTTAGGATCCGGGACCCAGTACTTC	CASSLGSGTQYF
TRBV14	TRBJ1-1	TRBD1	.	TGTGCCAGCAGCCCCTGGGACAGGGATGATAGGACTGAAGCTTTCTTT	CASSPWDRDDRTEAFF
TRBV4-3	TRBJ1-2	.	.	TGCGCCAGCAGCCAAGATGGGGTCTATGGCTACACCTTC	CASSQDGVYGYTF